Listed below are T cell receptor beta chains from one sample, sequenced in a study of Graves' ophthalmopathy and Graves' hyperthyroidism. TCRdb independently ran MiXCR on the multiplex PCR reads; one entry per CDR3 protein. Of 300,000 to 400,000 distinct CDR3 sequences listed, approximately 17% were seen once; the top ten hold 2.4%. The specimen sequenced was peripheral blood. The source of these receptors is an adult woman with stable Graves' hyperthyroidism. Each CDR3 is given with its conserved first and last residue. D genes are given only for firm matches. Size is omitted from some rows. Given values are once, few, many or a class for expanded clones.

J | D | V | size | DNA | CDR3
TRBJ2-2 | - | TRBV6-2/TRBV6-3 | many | TGTGCCAGCCGGGTAGCGAAGAACACCGGGGAGCTGTTTTTT | CASRVAKNTGELFF
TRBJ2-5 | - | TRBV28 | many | TGTGCCAGCAGTCCCTTCGGGGGCGAGACCCAGTACTTC | CASSPFGGETQYF
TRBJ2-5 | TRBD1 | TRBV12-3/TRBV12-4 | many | TGTGCCAGCAGTGACACCGGGACAGGGCGACGGGAGACCCAGTACTTC | CASSDTGTGRRETQYF
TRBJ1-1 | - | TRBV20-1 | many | TGCAGTGCTTTGCAACCGGACGGCTACAACACTGAAGCTTTCTTT | CSALQPDGYNTEAFF
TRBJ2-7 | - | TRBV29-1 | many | TGCAGCGTTGAAGGGTCCGGGCAGGCCTACGAGCAGTACTTC | CSVEGSGQAYEQYF
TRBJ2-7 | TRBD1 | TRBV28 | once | TGTGCCAGCAGTTCGTCAGGGGGTCACTCCTACGAGCAGTACTTC | CASSSSGGHSYEQYF
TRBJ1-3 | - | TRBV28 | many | TGTGCCAGCAAATCCAACATTGGCTCTGGAAACACCATATATTTT | CASKSNIGSGNTIYF
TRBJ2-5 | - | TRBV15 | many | TGTGCCACCAGCAGAGTCCTAGAGACCCAGTACTTC | CATSRVLETQYF
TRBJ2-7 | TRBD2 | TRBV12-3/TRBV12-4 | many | TGTGCCAGCAGCACGGGGTCTAGCGGGAAGTACGAGCAGTACTTC | CASSTGSSGKYEQYF
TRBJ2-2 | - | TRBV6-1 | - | TGTGCCAGCAAAAAGAGGAACACCGGGGAGCTGTTTTTT | CASKKRNTGELFF
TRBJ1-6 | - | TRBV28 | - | TGTGCCAGCAGCGTCCGAGGTGCTAATTCACCCCTCCACTTT | CASSVRGANSPLHF
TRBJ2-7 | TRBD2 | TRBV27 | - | TGTGCCAGCAGTTTCTTTGCGGGAGGGCCTTACGAGCAGTACTTC | CASSFFAGGPYEQYF
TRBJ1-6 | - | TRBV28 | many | TGTGCCAGCAGTTTACTTAGGGTGACTTCACCCCTCCACTTT | CASSLLRVTSPLHF
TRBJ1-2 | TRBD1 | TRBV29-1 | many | TGCAGCGCAGGGACAGTCTTCTATGGCTACACCTTC | CSAGTVFYGYTF
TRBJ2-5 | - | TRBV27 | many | TGTGCCAGCAGTCCCTTAGGGTGGGAGACCCAGTACTTC | CASSPLGWETQYF
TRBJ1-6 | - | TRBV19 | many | TGTGCCAGTAGTACGGTGCAGGGGTCTAATTCACCCCTCCACTTT | CASSTVQGSNSPLHF
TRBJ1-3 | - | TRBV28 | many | TGTGCCAGCAGTTTACCGTGGGGCTCTGGAAACACCATATATTTT | CASSLPWGSGNTIYF
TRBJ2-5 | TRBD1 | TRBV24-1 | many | TGTGCCACCAGTGATAAACAGGGGGCCGAGACCCAGTACTTC | CATSDKQGAETQYF
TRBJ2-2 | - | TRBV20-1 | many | TGCAGTGCTAGAGTTTTAGGGCAGGAGAACACCGGGGAGCTGTTTTTT | CSARVLGQENTGELFF
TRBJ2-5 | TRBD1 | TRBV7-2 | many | TGTGCCAGCAGCCGGATTGGGACAGGGGTGGGGCAAGAGACCCAGTACTTC | CASSRIGTGVGQETQYF
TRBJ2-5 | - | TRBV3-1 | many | TGTGCCAGCAGCCTGCGGACGGATCAAGAGACCCAGTACTTC | CASSLRTDQETQYF
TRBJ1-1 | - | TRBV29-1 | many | TGCAGCGTTGAAGACTTCTGGGACGACGTAAGGGGCACTGAAGCTTTCTTT | CSVEDFWDDVRGTEAFF
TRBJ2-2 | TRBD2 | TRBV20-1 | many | TGCAGTGCCCCACTAGCGGGAGCCAACACCGGGGAGCTGTTTTTT | CSAPLAGANTGELFF
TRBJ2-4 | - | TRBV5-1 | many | TGCGCCAGCAGCTTGGGTCGGACTACTGACATTAAGTACTTC | CASSLGRTTDIKYF
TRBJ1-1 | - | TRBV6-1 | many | TGTGCCACCGGGGGAGGGTACACTGAAGCTTTCTTT | CATGGGYTEAFF
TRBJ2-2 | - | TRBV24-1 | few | TGTGCCACCAGTGATTTGGACAATGCGAACACCGAGGAGCTGTTTTTT | CATSDLDNANTEELFF
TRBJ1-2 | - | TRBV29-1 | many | TGCAGCGTTGAAGAGACGAATGGCTACACCTTC | CSVEETNGYTF
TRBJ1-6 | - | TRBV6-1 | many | TGTGCCAGCAGTTGGGGACACGATTCACCCCTCCACTTT | CASSWGHDSPLHF